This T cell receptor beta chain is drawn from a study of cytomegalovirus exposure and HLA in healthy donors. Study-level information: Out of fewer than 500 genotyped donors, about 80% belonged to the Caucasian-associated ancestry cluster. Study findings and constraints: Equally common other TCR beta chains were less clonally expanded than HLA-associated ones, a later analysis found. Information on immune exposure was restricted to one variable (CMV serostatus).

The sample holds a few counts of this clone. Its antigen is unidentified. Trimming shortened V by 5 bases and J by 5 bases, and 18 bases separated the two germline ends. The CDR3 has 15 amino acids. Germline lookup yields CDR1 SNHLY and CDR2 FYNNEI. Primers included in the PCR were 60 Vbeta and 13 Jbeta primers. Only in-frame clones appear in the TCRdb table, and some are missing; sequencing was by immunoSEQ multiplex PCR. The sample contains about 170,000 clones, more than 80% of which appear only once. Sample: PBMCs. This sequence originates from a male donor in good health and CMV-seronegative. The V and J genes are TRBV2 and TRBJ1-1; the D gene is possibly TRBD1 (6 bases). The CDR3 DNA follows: TGTGCCAGCAGTCCACAGGGTGTAGGTGGAACTGAAGCTTTCTTT. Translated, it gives CASSPQGVGGTEAFF.